This entry describes one T cell receptor beta chain. Its antigen is unknown. This CDR3 contains 18 residues. Germline V CDR1 and CDR2: SGHAT, FQNNGV. Trimming removed 5 bases at V and 7 bases at J, with 24 bases between. The data were taken from a study of vaccination effects on CD4 cells after COVID-19. Study-level information: After the second dose, samples were taken at median day 72.

Using viral peptide pools, the ViraFEST assay grew out antigen-specific CD4+ T cells prior to sequencing. Culturing for about ten days preceded CD4+ T cell isolation. Two doses of BNT162b2 or mRNA-1273 vaccine were administered to participants. The healthy vaccine recipients, who had no prior SARS-CoV-2 infection, showed negative nucleocapsid antibodies. Wells of 1.5 million to 2 million PBMC each were grown with 8.5 to 10 IU/ml IL-2 and roughly 10 ug/ml peptides. Data came from immunoSEQ multiplex PCR; TCRdb stores just in-frame clones and leaves some out. The sample contains some 23,000 clones, roughly three quarters of which appear only once.

This TCR was recovered from a human donor who received a COVID-19 vaccine. Here the sequenced sample was CD4+ T cells from PBMCs cultured with SARS-CoV-2 spike peptides, taken after COVID-19 vaccination. The rearrangement uses TRBV11-2 and TRBJ1-6, with a weak D call TRBD1 (6 bases). The CDR3: CASSRGVTGTTRNSPLHF. CDR3 coding DNA: TGTGCCAGCAGCAGGGGGGTTACCGGGACTACTAGAAATTCACCCCTCCACTTT. The entire variable domain, with the rest obtained from reference TRBV11-2 and TRBJ1-6, is as follows: EAGVAQSPRYKIIEKRQSVAFWCNPISGHATLYWYQQILGQGPKLLIQFQNNGVVDDSQLPKDRFSAERLKGVDSTLKIQPAKLEDSAVYLCASSRGVTGTTRNSPLHFGNGTRLTVT.